This T cell receptor beta chain was captured by sequencing in a study of CD8 T cells in Susac syndrome. RNA amounts of about 0.5 to 1 ug underwent reverse transcription with random hexamers. TCRdb itself ran the immunoSEQ multiplex PCR reads through MiXCR, one entry per CDR3 protein. The table has fewer than 200,000 distinct CDR3 sequences, 85% to 95% seen once. CDR3 length: 15 residues. V shed 0 bases and J 2 bases; nucleotides not matched to a gene: 3. Germline CDR1 reads SGHRS; CDR2 reads YFSETQ. The clonotype was recovered from a human donor in good health. The source material was CD4+ T cells from PBMCs. The chain joins TRBV5-1 to TRBJ2-7; 9 nucleotides agree with TRBD2. CDR3 protein: CASSLGTSAAYEQYF. The CDR3 coding sequence is TGCGCCAGCAGCTTGGGGACTAGCGCCGCCTACGAGCAGTACTTC.